This T cell receptor beta chain comes out of a study of human T cells and chemical hapten exposure. V lost 3 bases and J 5 bases, leaving 8 bases between the germline ends. This CDR3 spans 13 amino acids. Time point denoted: patch test 2, 6 weeks after DPC sensitization. Noted treatment: therapeutic diphenylcyclopropenone sensitization with weekly scalp DPC. One entry per CDR3 protein, called by TCRdb with MiXCR from the RACE reads. The sample contains approximately 350,000 distinct CDR3 sequences, 6% to 7% of which appear only once. This clonotype was seen a handful of times. V and J are TRBV12-3 or TRBV12-4 and TRBJ1-5; D gene unclear. The sample in question was whole blood, obtained in connection with sensitization to the hapten diphenylcyclopropenone (DPC). The sequence derives from a woman in her late teens or twenties with alopecia areata. Some clones in this sample may be carry-over from other donors' samples. This CDR3 reads CASSFPGDQPQHF. For the CDR3, the DNA is TGTGCCAGCAGTTTCCCGGGTGATCAGCCCCAGCATTTT.